A selection of T cell receptor beta chains follows, all from one sample in a study of T cell responses to AZD1222 COVID-19 vaccine. Profiling relied on immunoSEQ multiplex PCR, and the TCRdb table lists in-frame clones only, not all of them. The profile covers roughly 77,000 clones, with 90% appearing a single time and around 3.4% taken by the ten largest. The starting material was peripheral blood, obtained 28 days after the second AZD1222 dose. The receptors stem from an adult who received the AZD1222 COVID-19 vaccine. The CDR3 runs from the conserved cysteine through the conserved F or W. D genes are given only for firm matches. Clone size is stated in some rows and not others, as once, few, many or a class when expanded.

D	size	V	J	DNA	CDR3
.	.	TRBV30	TRBJ2-3	TGTGCCTGGGGAAGGGGGGCGGTGGATACGCAGTATTTT	CAWGRGAVDTQYF
.	once	TRBV24-1	TRBJ2-5	TGTGCCACCAGTGATGGGTCCGGCCAAGAGACCCAGTACTTC	CATSDGSGQETQYF
.	few	TRBV6-5	TRBJ2-3	TGTGCCACCCTGGGGGCGGGGGACACAGATACGCAGTATTTT	CATLGAGDTDTQYF
.	.	TRBV6-1	TRBJ2-4	TGTGCCAGCAGTGAAGCGAGGGACGCACCCCCCAAAAACATTCAGTACTTC	CASSEARDAPPKNIQYF
.	.	TRBV2	TRBJ1-1	TGTGCCAGCAGCCCAGGGGAAGACACTGAAGCTTTCTTT	CASSPGEDTEAFF
TRBD1	.	TRBV5-6	TRBJ2-2	TGTGCCAGCAGCTTCGGGACAGGGGGAACCGGGGAGCTGTTTTTT	CASSFGTGGTGELFF
TRBD1	.	TRBV18	TRBJ2-7	TGTGCCAGCTCACCGAGGACAGGGGGGGAGGGGGAGCAGTACTTC	CASSPRTGGEGEQYF
.	.	TRBV12-3/TRBV12-4	TRBJ2-2	TGTGCCAGCAGTTTAGTGCCGGCCGGGGAGCTGTTTTTT	CASSLVPAGELFF
.	.	TRBV5-1	TRBJ2-7	TGCGCCAGCAGCTTGACCCAGGTCACCTACGAGCAGTACTTC	CASSLTQVTYEQYF
TRBD1	.	TRBV19	TRBJ1-5	TGTGCCACCCTTTGGACAGGGGGAAATCAGCCCCAGCATTTT	CATLWTGGNQPQHF
.	.	TRBV7-8	TRBJ1-1	TGTGCCAGCAGCTTAGGAAGAAGGACGTTGGCTTTCTTT	CASSLGRRTLAFF
.	.	TRBV7-3	TRBJ2-7	TGTGCCAGCAGCTTAAGCGGGAAATACGAGCAGTACTTC	CASSLSGKYEQYF
.	.	TRBV30	TRBJ1-6	TGTGCCTGGAGTCCCTCGACAGCCTACCATAATTCACCCCTCCACTTT	CAWSPSTAYHNSPLHF
TRBD1	.	TRBV7-3	TRBJ2-1	TGTGCCAGCAGACAACCGGGACAGCCCTACAATGAGCAGTTCTTC	CASRQPGQPYNEQFF
.	.	TRBV12-2	TRBJ2-7	TGTGCAAGTCGCTTAATCGGATTCTACGAGCAGTACTTC	CASRLIGFYEQYF
.	.	TRBV5-1	TRBJ1-3	TGCGCCAGCAGCTTGGACCCCGGGGGTATGAGAAACACCATATATTTT	CASSLDPGGMRNTIYF
.	.	TRBV6-2/TRBV6-3	TRBJ1-2	TGTGCCAGCAGCTCTGACAGGAGCTATGGCTACACCTTC	CASSSDRSYGYTF
.	.	TRBV3-1/TRBV3-2	TRBJ2-1	TGTGCCAGCAGCCAAGATAGGGGACTTATCAATGAGCAGTTCTTC	CASSQDRGLINEQFF
.	.	TRBV7-3	TRBJ2-3	TGTGCCAGCAGCTTTATCTCGGGAGTGTGCACAGATACGCAGTATTTT	CASSFISGVCTDTQYF
.	.	TRBV4-1	TRBJ1-2	TGCGCCAGCACCTTGGCGGCAGGGATAGACGGCGGCTACACCTTC	CASTLAAGIDGGYTF
.	.	TRBV29-1	TRBJ1-1	TGCAGCGCAACAGGGTACACTGAAGCTTTCTTT	CSATGYTEAFF
.	.	TRBV2	TRBJ2-2	TGTGCCAGCAGTGAAGGCCGGAACACCGGGGAGCTGTTTTTT	CASSEGRNTGELFF
.	.	TRBV5-1	TRBJ2-1	TGCGCCAGCAGCTTGCTGCCCCCAGCCGTTGGGACGCGGGGTAGTGGTGAGCAGTTCTTC	CASSLLPPAVGTRGSGEQFF
TRBD1	few	TRBV2	TRBJ2-5	TGTGCCAGCAGTGGACAGGGTGGGACCCAGTACTTC	CASSGQGGTQYF
.	.	TRBV6-1	TRBJ1-4	TGTGCCAGCAGTGACGAGGTCGTCTATGAAAAACTGTTTTTT	CASSDEVVYEKLFF
TRBD1	.	TRBV6-5	TRBJ1-3	TGTGCCAGCAGTTGGACAGGGGGCTCGGACACCATATATTTT	CASSWTGGSDTIYF
.	.	TRBV5-1	TRBJ1-3	TGCGCCAGCAGGTCCGGGAGCTCTGGAAACACCATATATTTT	CASRSGSSGNTIYF
TRBD1	.	TRBV10-3	TRBJ1-2	TGTGCCATCAGTGAAAGAGGACAGGGGGCGCTTTATGGCTACACCTTC	CAISERGQGALYGYTF
.	few	TRBV30	TRBJ2-6	TGTGCCTGGAGTGTAAAAGCCGCCAACGTCCTGACTTTC	CAWSVKAANVLTF